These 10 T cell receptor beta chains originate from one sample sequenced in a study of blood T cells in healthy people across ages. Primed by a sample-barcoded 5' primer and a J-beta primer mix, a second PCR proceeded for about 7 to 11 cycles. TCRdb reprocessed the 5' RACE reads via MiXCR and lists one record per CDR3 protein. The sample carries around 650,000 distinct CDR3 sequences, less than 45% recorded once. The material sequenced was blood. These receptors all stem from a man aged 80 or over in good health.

The CDR3 loop reads CASSSTPSGEQYF. The CDR3 coding sequence is TGTGCCAGCAGTTCTACTCCTAGCGGCGAGCAGTACTTC. This chain joins TRBV27 and TRBJ2-7; TRBD2 agrees at 7 bases. Germline values: CDR1 MNHEY, CDR2 SMNVEV (reference sequence). CDR3 length equals 13 residues. Trimming took 4 bases from V and 6 from J; bases not matched to a gene: 6.

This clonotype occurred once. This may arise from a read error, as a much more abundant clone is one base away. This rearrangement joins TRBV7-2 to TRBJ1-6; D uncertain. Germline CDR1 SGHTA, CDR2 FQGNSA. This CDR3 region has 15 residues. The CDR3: CASSPATGNNPPLHF. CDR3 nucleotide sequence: TGTGCCAGCAGCCCAGCGACGGGGAATAATCCACCCCTCCACTTT.

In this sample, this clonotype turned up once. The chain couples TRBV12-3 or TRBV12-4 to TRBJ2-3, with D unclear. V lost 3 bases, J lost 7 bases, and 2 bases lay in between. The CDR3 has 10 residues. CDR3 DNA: TGTGCCAGCAGTTTTAATACGCAGTATTTT. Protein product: CASSFNTQYF.

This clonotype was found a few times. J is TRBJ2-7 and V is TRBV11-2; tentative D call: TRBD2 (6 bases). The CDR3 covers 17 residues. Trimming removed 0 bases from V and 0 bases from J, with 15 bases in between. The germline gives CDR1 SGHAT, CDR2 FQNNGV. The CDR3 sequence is CASSLDEKPGSSYEQYF. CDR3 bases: TGTGCCAGCAGCTTAGATGAAAAACCCGGGAGCTCCTACGAGCAGTACTTC.

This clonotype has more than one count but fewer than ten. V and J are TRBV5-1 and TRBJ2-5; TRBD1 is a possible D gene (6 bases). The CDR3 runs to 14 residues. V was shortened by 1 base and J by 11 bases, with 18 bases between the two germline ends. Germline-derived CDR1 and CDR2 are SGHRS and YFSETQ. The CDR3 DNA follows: TGCGCCAGCAGCTTGTTCACAGGGATGGGAGAGCAGTACTTC. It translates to CASSLFTGMGEQYF.

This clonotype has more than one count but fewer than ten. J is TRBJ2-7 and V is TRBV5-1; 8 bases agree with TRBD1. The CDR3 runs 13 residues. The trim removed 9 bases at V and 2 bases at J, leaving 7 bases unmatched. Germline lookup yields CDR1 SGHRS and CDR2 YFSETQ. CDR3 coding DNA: TGCGCCACAAGTCAGGGGGCCACCTACGAGCAGTACTTC. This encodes CATSQGATYEQYF.

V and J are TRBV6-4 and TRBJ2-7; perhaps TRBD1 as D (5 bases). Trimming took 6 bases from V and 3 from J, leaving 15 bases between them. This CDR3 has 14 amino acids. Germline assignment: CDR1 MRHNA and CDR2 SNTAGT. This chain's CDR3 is CASSAKLTDYEQYF. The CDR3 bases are TGTGCCAGCAGCGCCAAATTGACAGACTACGAGCAGTACTTC.

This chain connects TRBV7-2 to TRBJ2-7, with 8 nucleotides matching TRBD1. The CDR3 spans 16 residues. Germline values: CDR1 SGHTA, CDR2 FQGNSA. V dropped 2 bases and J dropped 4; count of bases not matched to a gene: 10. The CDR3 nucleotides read TGTGCCAGCAGCTTATCTGCGGCAGGGGGCGTTTACGAGCAGTACTTC. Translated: CASSLSAAGGVYEQYF.

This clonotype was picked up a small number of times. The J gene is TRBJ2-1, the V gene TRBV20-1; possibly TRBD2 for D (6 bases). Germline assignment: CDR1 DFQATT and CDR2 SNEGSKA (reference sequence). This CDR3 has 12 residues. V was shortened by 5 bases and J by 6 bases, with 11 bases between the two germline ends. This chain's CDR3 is CSASSDRNEQFF. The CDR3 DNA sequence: TGCAGTGCTTCTAGCGACCGCAATGAGCAGTTCTTC.

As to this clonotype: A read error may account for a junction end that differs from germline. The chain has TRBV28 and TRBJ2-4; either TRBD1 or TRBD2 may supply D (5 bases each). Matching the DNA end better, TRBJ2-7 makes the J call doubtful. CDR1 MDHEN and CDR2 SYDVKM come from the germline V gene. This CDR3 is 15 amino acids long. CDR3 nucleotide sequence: TGTGCCGGCAGTTTCGTCCGGGGCGGCCCGGGCGAGCAGTACTTC. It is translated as CAGSFVRGGPGEQYF.